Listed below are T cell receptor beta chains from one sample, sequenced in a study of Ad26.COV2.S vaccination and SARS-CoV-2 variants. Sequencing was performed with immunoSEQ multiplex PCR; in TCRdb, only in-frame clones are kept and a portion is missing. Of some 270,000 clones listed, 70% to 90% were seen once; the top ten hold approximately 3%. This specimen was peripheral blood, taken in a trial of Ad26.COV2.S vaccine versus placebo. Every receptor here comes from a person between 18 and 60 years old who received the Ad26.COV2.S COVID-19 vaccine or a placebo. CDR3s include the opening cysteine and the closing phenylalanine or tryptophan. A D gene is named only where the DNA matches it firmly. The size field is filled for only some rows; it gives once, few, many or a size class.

CDR3nt: TGTGCCAGCAGCTTGGGGGCAGGGACCGGGGAGCTGTTTTTT
CDR3aa: CASSLGAGTGELFF
d_gene: -
len: 14
v_gene: TRBV5-4
j_gene: TRBJ2-2
abundance: once

CDR3nt: TGTGCCAGCAGCGTAGAACTATATAGCACAGATACGCAGTATTTT
CDR3aa: CASSVELYSTDTQYF
d_gene: -
len: 15
v_gene: TRBV9
j_gene: TRBJ2-3
abundance: -

CDR3nt: TGTGCCAGTAGTATTGGATCAGGGGGCACCTACGAGCAGTACTTC
CDR3aa: CASSIGSGGTYEQYF
d_gene: TRBD1
len: 15
v_gene: TRBV19
j_gene: TRBJ2-7
abundance: -

CDR3nt: TGTGCCAGCAGCTTCACAGGGGACAATCAGCCCCAGCATTTT
CDR3aa: CASSFTGDNQPQHF
d_gene: TRBD1
len: 14
v_gene: TRBV7-2
j_gene: TRBJ1-5
abundance: -

CDR3nt: TGCGCCAGCAGCCTTAGACAGGGTTGGATTCCCTACGAGCAGTACTTC
CDR3aa: CASSLRQGWIPYEQYF
d_gene: TRBD1
len: 16
v_gene: TRBV5-1
j_gene: TRBJ2-7
abundance: -

CDR3nt: TGTGCCTGGAGTGCACTAGCGGGCACAGATACGCAGTATTTT
CDR3aa: CAWSALAGTDTQYF
d_gene: TRBD2
len: 14
v_gene: TRBV30
j_gene: TRBJ2-3
abundance: once

CDR3nt: TGTGCCAGCAGTTACTCGATATTGACCATGAACACTGAAGCTTTCTTT
CDR3aa: CASSYSILTMNTEAFF
d_gene: -
len: 16
v_gene: TRBV6-5
j_gene: TRBJ1-1
abundance: -

CDR3nt: TGTGCCAGTAGTCTGCCAGGACTGGGCTCTGGAAACACCATATATTTT
CDR3aa: CASSLPGLGSGNTIYF
d_gene: -
len: 16
v_gene: TRBV19
j_gene: TRBJ1-3
abundance: -

CDR3nt: TGTGCCAGCAGCTTGGGATGGACTAGCGAACAAGAGACCCAGTACTTC
CDR3aa: CASSLGWTSEQETQYF
d_gene: TRBD2
len: 16
v_gene: TRBV5-6
j_gene: TRBJ2-5
abundance: -

CDR3nt: TGTGCCAGCAGCTCCGGGACAGGGAAAAACGAGCAGTACTTC
CDR3aa: CASSSGTGKNEQYF
d_gene: TRBD1
len: 14
v_gene: TRBV5-4
j_gene: TRBJ2-7
abundance: -

CDR3nt: TGTGCCAGCGGACCTAGCGGACCCTACAATGAGCAGTTCTTC
CDR3aa: CASGPSGPYNEQFF
d_gene: TRBD2
len: 14
v_gene: TRBV27
j_gene: TRBJ2-1
abundance: -

CDR3nt: TGTGCCAGCAGTTTATCGTCCGGAGCTACGAACACCGGGGAGCTGTTTTTT
CDR3aa: CASSLSSGATNTGELFF
d_gene: -
len: 17
v_gene: TRBV27
j_gene: TRBJ2-2
abundance: -

CDR3nt: TGTGCCAGTAGTATAGGACAGGGGGCTGACAATGAGCAGTTCTTC
CDR3aa: CASSIGQGADNEQFF
d_gene: TRBD1
len: 15
v_gene: TRBV19
j_gene: TRBJ2-1
abundance: -

CDR3nt: TGTGCCAGCAGCCCAGGGGGCACGAACACTGAAGCTTTCTTT
CDR3aa: CASSPGGTNTEAFF
d_gene: TRBD1
len: 14
v_gene: TRBV7-8
j_gene: TRBJ1-1
abundance: -

CDR3nt: TGTGCCAGCAGTTACTCGACCGGCCATGAAGCTTTCTTT
CDR3aa: CASSYSTGHEAFF
d_gene: -
len: 13
v_gene: TRBV6-5
j_gene: TRBJ1-1
abundance: -

CDR3nt: TGTGCTAGTGGTTTGGTCGGAGCTGTAACGCAGTATTTT
CDR3aa: CASGLVGAVTQYF
d_gene: -
len: 13
v_gene: TRBV12-5
j_gene: TRBJ2-3
abundance: -

CDR3nt: TGTGCCAGCTCAACCCGCCTAGCGGGGGGGATCCAAGAGACCCAGTACTTC
CDR3aa: CASSTRLAGGIQETQYF
d_gene: TRBD2
len: 17
v_gene: TRBV18
j_gene: TRBJ2-5
abundance: -

CDR3nt: TGTGCCAGCTCCCGAGGGGGCGATACTGAAGCTTTCTTT
CDR3aa: CASSRGGDTEAFF
d_gene: TRBD1
len: 13
v_gene: TRBV18
j_gene: TRBJ1-1
abundance: -

CDR3nt: TGCGCCAGCAGCCTTACAGCATACTCTGGAAACACCATATATTTT
CDR3aa: CASSLTAYSGNTIYF
d_gene: -
len: 15
v_gene: TRBV4-3
j_gene: TRBJ1-3
abundance: once

CDR3nt: TGTGCCAGCAGTCTCCTGAAAGCGGCGGGGGTTACCGGGGAGCTGTTTTTT
CDR3aa: CASSLLKAAGVTGELFF
d_gene: TRBD2
len: 17
v_gene: TRBV28
j_gene: TRBJ2-2
abundance: -

CDR3nt: TGTGCCAGCTCCGGTGGGGGGCGCATAACCTACAATGAGCAGTTCTTC
CDR3aa: CASSGGGRITYNEQFF
d_gene: -
len: 16
v_gene: TRBV19
j_gene: TRBJ2-1
abundance: -

CDR3nt: TGTGCCAGCAGCCTTAAGGACAGTTACGAGCAGTACTTC
CDR3aa: CASSLKDSYEQYF
d_gene: -
len: 13
v_gene: TRBV6-5
j_gene: TRBJ2-7
abundance: few

CDR3nt: TGTGCCAGCTCAGGGACAGGGGTTTTGCAGCCCCAGCATTTT
CDR3aa: CASSGTGVLQPQHF
d_gene: TRBD1
len: 14
v_gene: TRBV18
j_gene: TRBJ1-5
abundance: -

CDR3nt: TGTGCCAGCAGTTTACGGGAGACCCAGTACTTC
CDR3aa: CASSLRETQYF
d_gene: -
len: 11
v_gene: TRBV12-3/TRBV12-4
j_gene: TRBJ2-5
abundance: -

CDR3nt: TGTGCCAGTAAAGTAGGGGCCGAGTACTACGAGCAGTACTTC
CDR3aa: CASKVGAEYYEQYF
d_gene: -
len: 14
v_gene: TRBV2
j_gene: TRBJ2-7
abundance: -

CDR3nt: TGTGCCAGCAGCGCGACAGGGTCTGGCTATGGCTACACCTTC
CDR3aa: CASSATGSGYGYTF
d_gene: TRBD1
len: 14
v_gene: TRBV7-8
j_gene: TRBJ1-2
abundance: -

CDR3nt: TGTGCCAGCAGCCCTCGGGCGCCGGGACAGGGAATTTATAACTATGGCTACACCTTC
CDR3aa: CASSPRAPGQGIYNYGYTF
d_gene: TRBD1
len: 19
v_gene: TRBV7-8
j_gene: TRBJ1-2
abundance: once

CDR3nt: TGTGCCAGCAATTACGGGGGCCCCTGGGATGAGCAGTTCTTC
CDR3aa: CASNYGGPWDEQFF
d_gene: -
len: 14
v_gene: TRBV2
j_gene: TRBJ2-1
abundance: -

CDR3nt: TGTGCCAGCAGTAAAGGGGGCCTGGGCAATCAGCCCCAGCATTTT
CDR3aa: CASSKGGLGNQPQHF
d_gene: TRBD1
len: 15
v_gene: TRBV27
j_gene: TRBJ1-5
abundance: -

CDR3nt: TGCAGTGGACAGGGACCCGGGACCCAGTACTTC
CDR3aa: CSGQGPGTQYF
d_gene: TRBD1
len: 11
v_gene: TRBV20-1
j_gene: TRBJ2-5
abundance: few

CDR3nt: TGTGCCAGCAGTTACCGACTAGCGGGAGCCCCCGGGGAGCTGTTTTTT
CDR3aa: CASSYRLAGAPGELFF
d_gene: TRBD2
len: 16
v_gene: TRBV6-5
j_gene: TRBJ2-2
abundance: -

CDR3nt: TGTGCCAGCAGCTTGGCACTAGCGGGGCGGGATGAGCAGTTCTTC
CDR3aa: CASSLALAGRDEQFF
d_gene: TRBD2
len: 15
v_gene: TRBV5-4
j_gene: TRBJ2-1
abundance: -

CDR3nt: TGTGCCAGCAGCTTAAATTCGGGCAATCAGCCCCAGCATTTT
CDR3aa: CASSLNSGNQPQHF
d_gene: -
len: 14
v_gene: TRBV7-8
j_gene: TRBJ1-5
abundance: many

CDR3nt: TGTGCCAGCTGGGGACAGGAGTATGGCTACACCTTC
CDR3aa: CASWGQEYGYTF
d_gene: TRBD1
len: 12
v_gene: TRBV25-1
j_gene: TRBJ1-2
abundance: -

CDR3nt: TGTGCCAGCAGTGAAGATGGCCGTCGGCATAATTCACCCCTCCACTTT
CDR3aa: CASSEDGRRHNSPLHF
d_gene: -
len: 16
v_gene: TRBV6-1
j_gene: TRBJ1-6
abundance: -

CDR3nt: TGTGCCACCGGAGCTGGCTCCTACGAGCAGTACTTC
CDR3aa: CATGAGSYEQYF
d_gene: -
len: 12
v_gene: TRBV19
j_gene: TRBJ2-7
abundance: once

CDR3nt: TGTGCCAGCAGCTTCGGTGGGCTTAGCACAGATACGCAGTATTTT
CDR3aa: CASSFGGLSTDTQYF
d_gene: -
len: 15
v_gene: TRBV14
j_gene: TRBJ2-3
abundance: -

CDR3nt: TGTGCCAGCAGCCAATGGGGAAATAACTATGGCTACACCTTC
CDR3aa: CASSQWGNNYGYTF
d_gene: -
len: 14
v_gene: TRBV3-1/TRBV3-2
j_gene: TRBJ1-2
abundance: once

CDR3nt: TGCGCCAGCAGCGGGGGACAAGGAGGAACTGAAGCTTTCTTT
CDR3aa: CASSGGQGGTEAFF
d_gene: -
len: 14
v_gene: TRBV5-1
j_gene: TRBJ1-1
abundance: -

CDR3nt: TGTGCCAGCTCACCATCGACAGATAAATATTATGGCTACACCTTC
CDR3aa: CASSPSTDKYYGYTF
d_gene: -
len: 15
v_gene: TRBV18
j_gene: TRBJ1-2
abundance: -

CDR3nt: TGTGCCAGCAGTTTAGCGAGTGGCGGGACCCAGTACTTC
CDR3aa: CASSLASGGTQYF
d_gene: -
len: 13
v_gene: TRBV12-3/TRBV12-4
j_gene: TRBJ2-5
abundance: -

CDR3nt: TGTGCCAGCAGCTTAAGGGTAACGAACACTGAAGCTTTCTTT
CDR3aa: CASSLRVTNTEAFF
d_gene: -
len: 14
v_gene: TRBV7-2
j_gene: TRBJ1-1
abundance: -

CDR3nt: TGTGCCAGCAGCCAAGAGTTACAACAGAACACTGAAGCTTTCTTT
CDR3aa: CASSQELQQNTEAFF
d_gene: -
len: 15
v_gene: TRBV4-2
j_gene: TRBJ1-1
abundance: -

CDR3nt: TGTGCCAGCAGCTTGGTGGGGCGAGCCACCGGGGAGCTGTTTTTT
CDR3aa: CASSLVGRATGELFF
d_gene: -
len: 15
v_gene: TRBV5-4
j_gene: TRBJ2-2
abundance: -

CDR3nt: TGTGCCAGCTCCGGCGGCTACGAGCAGTACTTC
CDR3aa: CASSGGYEQYF
d_gene: -
len: 11
v_gene: TRBV18
j_gene: TRBJ2-7
abundance: -